This TCR beta chain appears in the sequencing data of a study of blood T cell repertoires in COVID-19. Per the germline V gene, CDR1 is KGHSH and CDR2 is LQKENI. The CDR3 has 13 amino acids. The ends were cut back, 3 bases at V and 5 bases at J, with 10 bases in the middle. TCRdb keeps only in-frame clones here, not all; method: immunoSEQ multiplex PCR. The sample has 200,000 to 250,000 clones, around 85% seen once. The V call is TRBV18, the J call TRBJ1-2; D not certain. This TCR came from a woman between 45 and 65 years old with acute COVID-19. The sequenced sample was PBMCs or T cells enriched from blood (not recorded which). The CDR3: CASSPPTEYGYTF. CDR3 DNA: TGTGCCAGCTCACCCCCCACAGAATATGGCTACACCTTC.